This T cell receptor beta chain was retrieved from a study of shared clonotypes between healthy human individuals. Study-wide context: Donors consisted of two women and a few men between 18 and 49. Donors had three CD4 naive, three CD4 memory, two CD8 naive and one CD8 memory plate apiece.

This CDR3 comprises 16 residues. Germline CDR1 and CDR2: MNHNS and SASEGT. The V end was cut by 2 bases, the J end by 5 bases, with 18 bases between. Selected positively for CCR7 and CD45RO-negative, naive CD8 cells excluded terminally differentiated effector memory CD45RA+ cells. Genomic DNA (from each subset) was split evenly across several immunoSEQ plates. Clones were read by immunoSEQ multiplex PCR, and TCRdb kept only the in-frame ones, dropping some. Among 1.5 million to 2.5 million clones, approximately 95% were seen once, and the ten largest hold more than 0.95%. The gene calls are TRBV6-1 and TRBJ1-2; a possible D gene is TRBD1 (6 bases). The sequenced material came from naive CD8+ T cells sorted from blood. The receptor was isolated from a man aged 18-30 years in good health. The CDR3 nucleotides are TGTGCCAGCAGTGAATGGGACACCGGGACGGATTATGGCTACACCTTC. Protein: CASSEWDTGTDYGYTF.